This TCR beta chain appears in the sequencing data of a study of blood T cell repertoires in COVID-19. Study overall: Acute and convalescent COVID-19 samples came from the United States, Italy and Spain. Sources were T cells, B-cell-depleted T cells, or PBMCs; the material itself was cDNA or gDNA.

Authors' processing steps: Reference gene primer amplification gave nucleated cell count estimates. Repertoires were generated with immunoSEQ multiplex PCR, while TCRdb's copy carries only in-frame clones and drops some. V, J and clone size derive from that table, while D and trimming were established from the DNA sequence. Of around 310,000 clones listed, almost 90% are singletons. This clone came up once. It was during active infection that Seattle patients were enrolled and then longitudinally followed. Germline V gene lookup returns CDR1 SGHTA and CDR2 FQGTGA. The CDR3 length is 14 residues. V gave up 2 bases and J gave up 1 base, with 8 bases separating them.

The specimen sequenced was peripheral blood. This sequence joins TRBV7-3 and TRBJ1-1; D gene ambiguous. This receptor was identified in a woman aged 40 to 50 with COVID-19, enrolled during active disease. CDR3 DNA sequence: TGTGCCAGCAGCTTAGGAACAGCGAACACTGAAGCTTTCTTT. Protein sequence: CASSLGTANTEAFF. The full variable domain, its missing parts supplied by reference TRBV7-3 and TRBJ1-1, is GAGVSQTPSNKVTEKGKYVELRCDPISGHTALYWYRQSLGQGPEFLIYFQGTGAADDSGLPNDRFFAVRPEGSVSTLKIQRTERGDSAVYLCASSLGTANTEAFFGQGTRLTVV.